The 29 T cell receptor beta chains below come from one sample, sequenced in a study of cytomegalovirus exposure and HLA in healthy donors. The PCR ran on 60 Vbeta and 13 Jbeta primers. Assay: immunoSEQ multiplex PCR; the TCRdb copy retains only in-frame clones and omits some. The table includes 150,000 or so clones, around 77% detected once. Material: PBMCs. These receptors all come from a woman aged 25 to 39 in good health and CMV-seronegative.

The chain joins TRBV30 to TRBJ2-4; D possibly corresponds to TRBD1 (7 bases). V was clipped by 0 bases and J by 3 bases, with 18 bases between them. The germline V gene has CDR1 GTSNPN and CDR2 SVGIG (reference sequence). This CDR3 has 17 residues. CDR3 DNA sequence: TGTGCCTGGAGTGTACTCCCGGGGGCAGGGGGCAAAAACATTCAGTACTTC. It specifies CAWSVLPGAGGKNIQYF.

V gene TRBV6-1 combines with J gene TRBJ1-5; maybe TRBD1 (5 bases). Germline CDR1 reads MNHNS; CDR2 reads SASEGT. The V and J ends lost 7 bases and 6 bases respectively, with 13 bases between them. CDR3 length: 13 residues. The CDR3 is CASILQVGQPQHF. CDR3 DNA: TGTGCCAGCATCTTACAGGTGGGTCAGCCCCAGCATTTT.

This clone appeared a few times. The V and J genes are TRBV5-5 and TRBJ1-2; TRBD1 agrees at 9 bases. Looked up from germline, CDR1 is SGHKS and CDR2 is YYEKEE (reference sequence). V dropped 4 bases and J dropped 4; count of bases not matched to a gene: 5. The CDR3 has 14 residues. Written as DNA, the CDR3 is TGTGCCAGCAGCGTGACAGGGGGTAGCTATGGCTACACCTTC. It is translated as CASSVTGGSYGYTF.

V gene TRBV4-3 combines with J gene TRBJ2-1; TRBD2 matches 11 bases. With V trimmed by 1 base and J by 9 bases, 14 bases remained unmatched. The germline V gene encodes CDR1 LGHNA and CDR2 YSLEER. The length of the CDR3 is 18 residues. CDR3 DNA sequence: TGCGCCAGCAGCCAAGCCCCACTAGCGGGAGAAGGTAGAGGTGAGCAGTTCTTC. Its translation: CASSQAPLAGEGRGEQFF.

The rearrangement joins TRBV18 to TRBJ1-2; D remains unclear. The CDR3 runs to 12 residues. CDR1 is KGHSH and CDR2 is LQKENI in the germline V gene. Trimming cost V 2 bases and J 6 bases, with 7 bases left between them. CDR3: CASSPTGNGYTF. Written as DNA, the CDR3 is TGTGCCAGCTCACCAACGGGGAATGGCTACACCTTC.

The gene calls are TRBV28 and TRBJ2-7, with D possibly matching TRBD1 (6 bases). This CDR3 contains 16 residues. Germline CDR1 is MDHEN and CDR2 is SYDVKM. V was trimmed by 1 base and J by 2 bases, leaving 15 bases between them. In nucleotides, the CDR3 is TGTGCCAGCAGTTTATCTACAGGGTTGTCCCCCTACGAGCAGTACTTC. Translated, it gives CASSLSTGLSPYEQYF. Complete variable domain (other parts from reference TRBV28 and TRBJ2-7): DVKVTQSSRYLVKRTGEKVFLECVQDMDHENMFWYRQDPGLGLRLIYFSYDVKMKEKGDIPEGYSVSREKKERFSLILESASTNQTSMYLCASSLSTGLSPYEQYFGPGTRLTVT.

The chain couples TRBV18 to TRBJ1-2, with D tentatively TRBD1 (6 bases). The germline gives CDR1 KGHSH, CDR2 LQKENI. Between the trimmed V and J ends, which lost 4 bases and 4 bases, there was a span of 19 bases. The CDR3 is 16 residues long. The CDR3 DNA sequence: TGTGCCAGCTCACATTCTCCAGGGGACCCAGGCTATGGCTACACCTTC. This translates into CASSHSPGDPGYGYTF.

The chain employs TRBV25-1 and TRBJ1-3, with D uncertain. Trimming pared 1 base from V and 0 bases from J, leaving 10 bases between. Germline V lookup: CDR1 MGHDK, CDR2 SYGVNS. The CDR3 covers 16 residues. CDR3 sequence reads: CASSESGTISGNTIYF. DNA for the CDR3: TGTGCCAGCAGTGAATCAGGAACCATCTCTGGAAACACCATATATTTT. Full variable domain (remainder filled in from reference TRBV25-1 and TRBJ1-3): EADIYQTPRYLVIGTGKKITLECSQTMGHDKMYWYQQDPGMELHLIHYSYGVNSTEKGDLSSESTVSRIRTEHFPLTLESARPSHTSQYLCASSESGTISGNTIYFGEGSWLTVV.

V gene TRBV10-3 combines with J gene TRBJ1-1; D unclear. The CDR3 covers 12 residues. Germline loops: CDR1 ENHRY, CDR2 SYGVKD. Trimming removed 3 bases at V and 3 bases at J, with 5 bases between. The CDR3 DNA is TGTGCCATCAGTGATAGTCACACTGAAGCTTTCTTT. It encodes CAISDSHTEAFF.

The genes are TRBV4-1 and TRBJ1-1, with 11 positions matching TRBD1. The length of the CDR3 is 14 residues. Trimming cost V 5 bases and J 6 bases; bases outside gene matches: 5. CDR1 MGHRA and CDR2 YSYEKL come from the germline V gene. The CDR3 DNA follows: TGCGCCAGCAGCTTAGGGACAGGGGGTGCTGAAGCTTTCTTT. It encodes CASSLGTGGAEAFF.

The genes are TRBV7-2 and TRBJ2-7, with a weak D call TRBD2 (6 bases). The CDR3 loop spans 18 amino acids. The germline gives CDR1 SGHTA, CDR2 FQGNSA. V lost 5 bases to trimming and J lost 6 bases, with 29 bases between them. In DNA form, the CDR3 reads TGTGCCAGCAGCCCCGAGTTGGGTTCGGGACTTCCTCCCCGCGAGCAGTACTTC. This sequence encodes CASSPELGSGLPPREQYF. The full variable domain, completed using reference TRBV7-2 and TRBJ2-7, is GAGVSQSPSNKVTEKGKDVELRCDPISGHTALYWYRQSLGQGLEFLIYFQGNSAPDKSGLPSDRFSAERTGGSVSTLTIQRTQQEDSAVYLCASSPELGSGLPPREQYFGPGTRLTVT.

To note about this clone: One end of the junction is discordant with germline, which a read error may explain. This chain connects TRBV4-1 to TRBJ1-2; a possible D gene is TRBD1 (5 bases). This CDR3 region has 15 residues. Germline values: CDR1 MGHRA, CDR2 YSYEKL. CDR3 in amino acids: CASSQVGGLAYGYPF. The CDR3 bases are TGCGCCAGCAGCCAAGTCGGGGGACTTGCCTATGGCTACCCCTTC.

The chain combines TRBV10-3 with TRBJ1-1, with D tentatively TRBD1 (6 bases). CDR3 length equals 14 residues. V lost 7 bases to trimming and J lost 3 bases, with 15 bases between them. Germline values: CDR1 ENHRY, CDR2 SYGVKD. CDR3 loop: CAINSGEIDTEAFF. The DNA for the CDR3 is TGTGCCATCAATTCAGGGGAAATAGACACTGAAGCTTTCTTT.

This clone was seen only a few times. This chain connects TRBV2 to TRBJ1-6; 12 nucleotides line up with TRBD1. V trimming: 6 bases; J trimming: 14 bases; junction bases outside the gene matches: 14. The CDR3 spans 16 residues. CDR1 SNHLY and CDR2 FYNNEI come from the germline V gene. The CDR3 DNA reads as TGTGCCAGCAGCTCTACTTCCGGGACAGGGGGCTCAACCCTCCACTTT. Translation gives CASSSTSGTGGSTLHF.

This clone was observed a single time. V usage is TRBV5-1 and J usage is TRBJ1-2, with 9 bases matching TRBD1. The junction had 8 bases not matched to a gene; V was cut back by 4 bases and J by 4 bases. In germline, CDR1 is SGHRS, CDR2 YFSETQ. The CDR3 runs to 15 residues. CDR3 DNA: TGCGCCAGCAGCCATAACCCGGGACAGGGCTATGGCTACACCTTC. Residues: CASSHNPGQGYGYTF.

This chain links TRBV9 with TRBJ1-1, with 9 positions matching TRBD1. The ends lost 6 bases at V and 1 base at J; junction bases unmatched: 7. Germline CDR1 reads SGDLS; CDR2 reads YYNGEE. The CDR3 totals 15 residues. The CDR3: CASTRGTGSNTEAFF. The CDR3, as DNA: TGTGCCAGCACCCGTGGGACAGGGTCGAACACTGAAGCTTTCTTT.

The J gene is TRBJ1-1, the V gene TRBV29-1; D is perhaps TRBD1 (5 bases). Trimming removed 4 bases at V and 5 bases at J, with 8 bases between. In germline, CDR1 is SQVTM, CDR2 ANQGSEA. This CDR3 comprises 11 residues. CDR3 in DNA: TGCAGCGTTGGGACAACAACTGAAGCTTTCTTT. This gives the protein CSVGTTTEAFF.

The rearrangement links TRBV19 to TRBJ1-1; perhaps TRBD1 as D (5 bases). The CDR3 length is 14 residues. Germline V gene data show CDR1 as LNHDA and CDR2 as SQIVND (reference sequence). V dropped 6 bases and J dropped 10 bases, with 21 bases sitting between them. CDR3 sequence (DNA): TGTGCCAGTAGCCTCCTCGCTACCGGGGGTGTAGCTTTCTTT. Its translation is CASSLLATGGVAFF.

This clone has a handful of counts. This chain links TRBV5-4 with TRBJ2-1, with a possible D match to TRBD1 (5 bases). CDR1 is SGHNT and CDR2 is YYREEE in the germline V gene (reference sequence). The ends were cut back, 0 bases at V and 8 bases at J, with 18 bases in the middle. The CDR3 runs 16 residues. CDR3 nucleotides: TGTGCCAGCAGCTTGGTTGGTCTAGGGGTGGGCTATGAGCAGTTCTTC. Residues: CASSLVGLGVGYEQFF.

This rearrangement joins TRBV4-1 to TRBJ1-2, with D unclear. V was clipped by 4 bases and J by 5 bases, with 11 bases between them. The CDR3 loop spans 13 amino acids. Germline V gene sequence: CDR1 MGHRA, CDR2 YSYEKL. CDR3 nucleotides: TGCGCCAGCAGCCCAGACCCTTCTTATGGCTACACCTTC. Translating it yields CASSPDPSYGYTF.

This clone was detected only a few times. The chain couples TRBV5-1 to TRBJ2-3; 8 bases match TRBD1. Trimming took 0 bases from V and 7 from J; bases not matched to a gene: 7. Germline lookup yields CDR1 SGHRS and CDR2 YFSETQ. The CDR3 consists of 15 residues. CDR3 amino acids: CASSLGDRGSNTQYF. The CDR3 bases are TGCGCCAGCAGCTTGGGAGACAGGGGATCAAATACGCAGTATTTT.

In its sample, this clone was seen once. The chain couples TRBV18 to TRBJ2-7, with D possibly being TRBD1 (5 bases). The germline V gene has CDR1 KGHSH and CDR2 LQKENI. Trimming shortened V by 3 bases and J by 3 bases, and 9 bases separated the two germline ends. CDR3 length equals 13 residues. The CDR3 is CASSPGHFYEQYF. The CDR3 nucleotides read TGTGCCAGCTCACCCGGACACTTCTACGAGCAGTACTTC. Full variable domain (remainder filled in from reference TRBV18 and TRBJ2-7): NAGVMQNPRHLVRRRGQEARLRCSPMKGHSHVYWYRQLPEEGLKFMVYLQKENIIDESGMPKERFSAEFPKEGPSILRIQQVVRGDSAAYFCASSPGHFYEQYFGPGTRLTVT.

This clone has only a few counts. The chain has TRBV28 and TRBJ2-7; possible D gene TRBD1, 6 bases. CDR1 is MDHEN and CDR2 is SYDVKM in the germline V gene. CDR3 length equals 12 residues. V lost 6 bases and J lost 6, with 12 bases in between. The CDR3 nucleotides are TGTGCCAGCAGACCGACAGGACGCGAGCAGTACTTC. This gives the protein CASRPTGREQYF.

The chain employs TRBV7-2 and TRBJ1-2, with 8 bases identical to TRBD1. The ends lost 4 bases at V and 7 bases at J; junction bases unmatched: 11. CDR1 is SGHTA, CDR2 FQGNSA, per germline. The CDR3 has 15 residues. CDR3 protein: CASSSLRQGLGGYTF. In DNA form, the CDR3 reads TGTGCCAGCAGCTCCTTGCGACAGGGGTTGGGTGGCTACACCTTC.

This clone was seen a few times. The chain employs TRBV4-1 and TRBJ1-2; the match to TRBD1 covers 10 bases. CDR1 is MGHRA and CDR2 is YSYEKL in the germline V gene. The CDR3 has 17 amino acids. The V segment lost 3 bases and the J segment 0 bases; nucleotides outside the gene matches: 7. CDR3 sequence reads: CASSQDRGTSANYGYTF. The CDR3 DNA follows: TGCGCCAGCAGCCAGGACAGGGGGACTTCAGCTAACTATGGCTACACCTTC.

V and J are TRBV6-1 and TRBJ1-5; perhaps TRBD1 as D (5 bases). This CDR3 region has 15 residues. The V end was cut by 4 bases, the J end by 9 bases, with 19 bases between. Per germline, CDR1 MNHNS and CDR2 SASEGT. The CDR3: CASSAWGDGLSPQHF. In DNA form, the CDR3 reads TGTGCCAGCAGTGCCTGGGGGGACGGACTATCGCCCCAGCATTTT.

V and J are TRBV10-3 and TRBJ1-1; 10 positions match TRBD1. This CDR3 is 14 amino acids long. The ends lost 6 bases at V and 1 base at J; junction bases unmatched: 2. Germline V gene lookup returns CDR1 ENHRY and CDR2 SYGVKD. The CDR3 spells CAIRWDRGNTEAFF. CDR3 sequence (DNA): TGTGCCATCAGGTGGGACAGGGGGAACACTGAAGCTTTCTTT.

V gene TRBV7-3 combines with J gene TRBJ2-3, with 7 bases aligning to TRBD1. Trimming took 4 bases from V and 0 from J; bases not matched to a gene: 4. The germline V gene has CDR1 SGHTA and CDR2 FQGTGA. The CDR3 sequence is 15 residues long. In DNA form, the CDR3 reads TGTGCCAGCAGCTGGGGACAGCCAAGCACAGATACGCAGTATTTT. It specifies CASSWGQPSTDTQYF.

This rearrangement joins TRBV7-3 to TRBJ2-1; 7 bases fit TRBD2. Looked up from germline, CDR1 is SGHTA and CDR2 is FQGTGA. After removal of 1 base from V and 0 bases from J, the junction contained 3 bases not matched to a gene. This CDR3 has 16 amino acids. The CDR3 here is CASSLIGGGSYNEQFF. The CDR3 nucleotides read TGTGCCAGCAGCTTAATTGGGGGGGGCTCCTACAATGAGCAGTTCTTC.